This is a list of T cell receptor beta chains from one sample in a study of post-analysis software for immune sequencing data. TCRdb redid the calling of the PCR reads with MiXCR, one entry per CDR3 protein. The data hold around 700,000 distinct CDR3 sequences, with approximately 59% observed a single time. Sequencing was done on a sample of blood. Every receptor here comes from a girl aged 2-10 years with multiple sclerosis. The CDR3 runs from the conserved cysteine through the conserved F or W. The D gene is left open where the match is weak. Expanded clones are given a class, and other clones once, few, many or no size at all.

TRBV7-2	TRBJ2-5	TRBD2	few	TGTGCCAGCAGCTTAGTGGTCGGAGCGGGGCAAGAGACCCAGTACTTC	CASSLVVGAGQETQYF
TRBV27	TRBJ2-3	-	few	TGTGCCAGCAGTTCCTCTAGCGACGGCACAGATACGCAGTATTTT	CASSSSSDGTDTQYF
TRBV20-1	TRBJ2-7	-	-	TGCAGTGCTAGAGTAGGCCAGCCCTCCTACGAGCAGTACTTC	CSARVGQPSYEQYF
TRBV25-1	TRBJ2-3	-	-	TGTGCCAGCAGTGAATTCCCGGGGTCCCCCGGGGATACGCAGTATTTT	CASSEFPGSPGDTQYF
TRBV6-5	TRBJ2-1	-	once	TGTGCCAGCAGCCGCGACCGTTCCGAGCAGTTCTTC	CASSRDRSEQFF
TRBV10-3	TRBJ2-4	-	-	TGTGCCATCAGTGAGGCCAGAGAAAACATTCAGTACTTC	CAISEARENIQYF
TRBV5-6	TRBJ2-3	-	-	TGTGCCAGCAGTCCCGGGGCGGGACGGGCAGATACGCAGTATTTT	CASSPGAGRADTQYF
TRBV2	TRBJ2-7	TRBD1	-	TGTGCCAGCCGAGGGCAGTCCCGATCGACAGGGCACGAGCAGTACTTC	CASRGQSRSTGHEQYF
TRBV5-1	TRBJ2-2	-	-	TGCGCCAGCAGCTTGGCCCGGCGGACCGGGGAGCTGTTTTTT	CASSLARRTGELFF
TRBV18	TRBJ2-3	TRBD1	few	TGTGCCAGCTCACCCCGGGACAGGGGGCTTGCAGATACGCAGTATTTT	CASSPRDRGLADTQYF
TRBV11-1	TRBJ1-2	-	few	TGTGCCAGCAGTCCTGACACGGACTATGGCTTCACCTTC	CASSPDTDYGFTF
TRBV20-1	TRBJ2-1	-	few	TGCAGTGCTAGAAGGGAGCTAGCGCCTAACAATGAGCAGTTCTTC	CSARRELAPNNEQFF
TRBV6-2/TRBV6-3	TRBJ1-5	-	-	TGTGCCAGCACCCCGACCGGGCTGGGGCAGCCCCAGCATTTT	CASTPTGLGQPQHF
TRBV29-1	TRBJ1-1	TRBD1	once	TGCAGCGTTGAGGCAGGGGGCTGGAGGACTGAAGCTTTCTTT	CSVEAGGWRTEAFF
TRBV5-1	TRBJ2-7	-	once	TGCGCCAGCACCGTAACTCCAGCAGGGATATCCTACGAGCAGTACTTC	CASTVTPAGISYEQYF
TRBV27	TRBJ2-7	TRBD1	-	TGTGCCATCTCCGGGGACAGGGGCTACGAGCAGTACTTC	CAISGDRGYEQYF
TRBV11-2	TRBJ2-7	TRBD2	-	TGTGCCAGCAGTAGGAGCGGGAGGGTCTACGAGCAGTACTTC	CASSRSGRVYEQYF
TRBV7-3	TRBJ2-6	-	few	TGTGCCAGCAGTTTCAGGGGCGGCTCTGGGGCCAACGTCCTGACTTTC	CASSFRGGSGANVLTF
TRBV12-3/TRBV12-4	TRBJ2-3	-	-	TGTGCCAGCAGTTTAGGTTACTCGGTTGCAGATACGCAGTATTTT	CASSLGYSVADTQYF
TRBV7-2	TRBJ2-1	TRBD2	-	TGTGCCAGCAGCTTAATAGCGGGGGGTGGGTACAATGAGCAGTTCTTC	CASSLIAGGGYNEQFF
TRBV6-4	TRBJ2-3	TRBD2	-	TGTACCGGCAGTGCGACTAGCGGGCACACAGATACGCAGTATTTT	CTGSATSGHTDTQYF
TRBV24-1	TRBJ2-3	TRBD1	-	TGTGCCACCAGTGATCCGAGACAGGGGCGGGGAGATACGCAGTATTTT	CATSDPRQGRGDTQYF
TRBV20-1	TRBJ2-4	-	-	TGCAGTGCTGCCCTCAGTGACCGCGCGAACATTCAGTACTTC	CSAALSDRANIQYF
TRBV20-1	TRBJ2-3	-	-	TGCAGTGCTCACAACCTAGTGGGTGTCGCAGATACGCAGTATTTT	CSAHNLVGVADTQYF
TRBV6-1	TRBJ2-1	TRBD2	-	TGTGCCAGTAAATTAGCGGGACTCTCCTACAATGAGCAGTTCTTC	CASKLAGLSYNEQFF
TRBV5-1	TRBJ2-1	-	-	TGCGCCAGCCGCCCGGGACGAGGGATCCATGAGCAGTTCTTC	CASRPGRGIHEQFF
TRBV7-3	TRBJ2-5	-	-	TGTGTCAGCAGCTTATCTCCGGTGGAAGAGACCCAGTACTTC	CVSSLSPVEETQYF
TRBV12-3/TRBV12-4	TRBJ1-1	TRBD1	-	TGTGCCAGCAGTTCGCCCGGGACAGGGCACACTGAAGCTTTCTTT	CASSSPGTGHTEAFF
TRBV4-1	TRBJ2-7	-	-	TGCGCCAGCAGCCAAGGGTCCGGGACCTCGACCTACGAGCAGTACTTC	CASSQGSGTSTYEQYF
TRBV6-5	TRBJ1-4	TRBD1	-	TGTGCCAGCAGAACAGGGGGCGGGTGGGAAAAACTGTTTTTT	CASRTGGGWEKLFF
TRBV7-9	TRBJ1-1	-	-	TGTGCCAGCAGCCGGCCGGGCATGAACACTGAAGCTTTCTTT	CASSRPGMNTEAFF
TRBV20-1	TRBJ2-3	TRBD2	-	TGCAGTGCTAGAGGGATAACTAGCGGGGGGCCATCTAGCACAGATACGCAGTATTTT	CSARGITSGGPSSTDTQYF
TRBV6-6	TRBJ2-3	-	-	TGTGCCAGCAGGGACCGCCGACAAAGCACAGATACGCAGTATTTT	CASRDRRQSTDTQYF
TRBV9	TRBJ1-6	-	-	TGTGCCAGCAGCCCCGGCGGGGGCGCATCAGCCCTCCACTTT	CASSPGGGASALHF
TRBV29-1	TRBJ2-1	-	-	TGCAGCGTTGAGAAAGCTTCGACCCCATCCTACAATGAGCAGTTCTTC	CSVEKASTPSYNEQFF
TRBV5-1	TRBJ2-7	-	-	TGCGCCAGCAGCCCCGATGGGATTTGGGAGCAGTACTTC	CASSPDGIWEQYF
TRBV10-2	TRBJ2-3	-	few	TGCGCCAGCACCCTAGGTGGCACAGATACGCAGTATTTT	CASTLGGTDTQYF
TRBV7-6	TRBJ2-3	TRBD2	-	TGTGCCAGCAGCCGTAGCGGGGGTTACACAGATACGCAGTATTTT	CASSRSGGYTDTQYF
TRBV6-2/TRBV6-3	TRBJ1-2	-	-	TGTGCCAGCAGTTACGGACGCTTCTATGGCTACACCTTC	CASSYGRFYGYTF
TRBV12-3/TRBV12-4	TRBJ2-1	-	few	TGTGCCAGCAGTCCGCCGGGGGGACAGACCCACTACAATGAGCAGTTCTTC	CASSPPGGQTHYNEQFF
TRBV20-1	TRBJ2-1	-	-	TGCAGTGCTAGAGGGTCCGCCTACCCCAATGAGCAGTTCTTC	CSARGSAYPNEQFF
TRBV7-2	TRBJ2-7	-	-	TGTGCCAGCAGCCACGACGATTCCTACGAGCAGTACTTC	CASSHDDSYEQYF
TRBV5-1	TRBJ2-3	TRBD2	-	TGCGCCAGCAGCCGGACTAGCGGGAGTTCCCTCCGGGGGGGTACGCAGTATTTT	CASSRTSGSSLRGGTQYF
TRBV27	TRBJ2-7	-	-	TGTGCCAGCAGTTTCGCCTACCCACAAGAGACGCAGTACTTC	CASSFAYPQETQYF
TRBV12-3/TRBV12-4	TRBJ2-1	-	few	TGTGCCAGCACCGAGAGGGGGGTAAGGTACAATGAGCAGTTCTTC	CASTERGVRYNEQFF
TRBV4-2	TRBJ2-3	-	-	TGTGCCAGCAGCCAGGCCCTTAGTACCCCTAGGGAGCAGTATTTT	CASSQALSTPREQYF
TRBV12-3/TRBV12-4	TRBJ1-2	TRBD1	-	TGTGCCAGCAGACCCAGGGGGAATGGCTACACCTTC	CASRPRGNGYTF
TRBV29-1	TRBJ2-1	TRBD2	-	TGCAGTGCTACCCGGACTAGCGGGGGCAAATACAATGAGCAGTTCTTC	CSATRTSGGKYNEQFF
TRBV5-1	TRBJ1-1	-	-	TGCGCCAGCAGCTGGGCCGGGCGGAACACTGAAGCTTTCTTT	CASSWAGRNTEAFF
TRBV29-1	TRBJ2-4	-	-	TGCAGCGTGGCATCTGGGGGGAAAAACATTCAGTACTTC	CSVASGGKNIQYF
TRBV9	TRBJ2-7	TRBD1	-	TGTGCCAGCAGCGAGGGGACAGGGCCCTACGAGCAGTACTTC	CASSEGTGPYEQYF